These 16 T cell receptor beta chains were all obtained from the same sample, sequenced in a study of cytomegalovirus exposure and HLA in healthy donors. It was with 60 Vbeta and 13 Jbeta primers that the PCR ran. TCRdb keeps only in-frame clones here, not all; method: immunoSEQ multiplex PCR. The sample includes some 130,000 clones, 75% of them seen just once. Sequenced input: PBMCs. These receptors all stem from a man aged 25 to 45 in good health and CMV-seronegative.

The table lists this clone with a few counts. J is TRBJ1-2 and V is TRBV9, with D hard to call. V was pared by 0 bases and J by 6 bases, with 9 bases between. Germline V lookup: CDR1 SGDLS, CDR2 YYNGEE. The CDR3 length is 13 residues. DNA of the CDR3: TGTGCCAGCAGCGTAGCGGGGTGGGATGGCTACACCTTC. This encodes CASSVAGWDGYTF.

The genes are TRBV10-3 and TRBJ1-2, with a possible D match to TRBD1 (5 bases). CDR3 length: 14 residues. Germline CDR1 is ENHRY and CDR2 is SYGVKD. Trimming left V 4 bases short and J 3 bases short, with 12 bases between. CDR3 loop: CAISVAGSDYGYTF. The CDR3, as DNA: TGTGCCATCAGTGTGGCAGGGTCTGACTATGGCTACACCTTC.

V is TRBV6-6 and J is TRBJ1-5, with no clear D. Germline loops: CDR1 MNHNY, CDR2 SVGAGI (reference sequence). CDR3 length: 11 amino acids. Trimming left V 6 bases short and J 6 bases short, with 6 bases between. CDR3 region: CASSPSQPQHF. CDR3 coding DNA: TGTGCCAGCAGCCCTAGTCAGCCCCAGCATTTT.

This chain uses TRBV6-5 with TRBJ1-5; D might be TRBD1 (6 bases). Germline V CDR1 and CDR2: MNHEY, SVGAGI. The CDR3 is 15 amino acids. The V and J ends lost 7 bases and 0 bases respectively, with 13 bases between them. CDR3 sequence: CASMRQATSNQPQHF. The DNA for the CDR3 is TGTGCCAGCATGAGACAGGCCACTAGCAATCAGCCCCAGCATTTT.

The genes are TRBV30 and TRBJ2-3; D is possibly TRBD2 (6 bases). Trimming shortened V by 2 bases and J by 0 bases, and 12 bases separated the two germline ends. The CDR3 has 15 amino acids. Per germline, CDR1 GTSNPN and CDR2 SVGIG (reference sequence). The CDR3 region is CAWSPSASSTDTQYF. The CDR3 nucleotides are TGTGCCTGGAGTCCTAGCGCCTCTAGCACAGATACGCAGTATTTT.

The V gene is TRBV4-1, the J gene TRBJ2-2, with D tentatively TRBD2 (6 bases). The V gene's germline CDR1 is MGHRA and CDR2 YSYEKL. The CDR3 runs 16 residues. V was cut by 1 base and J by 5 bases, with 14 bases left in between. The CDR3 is CASSQGLAISTGELFF. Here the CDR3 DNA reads TGCGCCAGCAGCCAAGGTCTAGCGATTTCGACCGGGGAGCTGTTTTTT.

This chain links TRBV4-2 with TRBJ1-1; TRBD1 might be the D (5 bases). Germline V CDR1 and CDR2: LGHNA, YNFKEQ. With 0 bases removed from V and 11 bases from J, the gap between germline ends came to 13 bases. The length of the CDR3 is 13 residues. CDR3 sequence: CASSQDAGQSAFF. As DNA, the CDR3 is TGTGCCAGCAGCCAAGATGCCGGACAATCGGCTTTCTTT.

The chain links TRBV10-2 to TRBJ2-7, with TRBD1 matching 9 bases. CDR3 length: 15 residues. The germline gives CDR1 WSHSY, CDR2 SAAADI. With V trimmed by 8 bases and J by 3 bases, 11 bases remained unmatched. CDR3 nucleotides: TGCGCCAGCCTCAGTCCGGGACAGGGAATCTACGAGCAGTACTTC. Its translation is CASLSPGQGIYEQYF.

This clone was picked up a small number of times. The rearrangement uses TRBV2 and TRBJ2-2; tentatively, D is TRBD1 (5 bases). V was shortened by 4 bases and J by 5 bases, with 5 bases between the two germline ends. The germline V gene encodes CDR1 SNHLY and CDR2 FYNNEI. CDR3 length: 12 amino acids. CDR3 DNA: TGTGCCAGCAGTGCAGGGACCGGGGAGCTGTTTTTT. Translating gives CASSAGTGELFF.

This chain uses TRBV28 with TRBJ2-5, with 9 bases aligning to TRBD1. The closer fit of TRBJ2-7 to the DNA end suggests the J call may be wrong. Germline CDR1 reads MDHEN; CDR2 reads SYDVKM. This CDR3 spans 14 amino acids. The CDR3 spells CASIGTGSTYEQYF. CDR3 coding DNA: TGTGCCAGCATAGGGACAGGGAGCACCTACGAGCAGTACTTC.

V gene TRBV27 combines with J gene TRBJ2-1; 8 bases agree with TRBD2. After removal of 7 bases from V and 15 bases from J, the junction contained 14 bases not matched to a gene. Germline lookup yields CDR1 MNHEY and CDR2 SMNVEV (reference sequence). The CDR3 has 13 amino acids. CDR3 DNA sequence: TGTGCCAGCACTCCCCGGGGGGGACTTCCCGGGTTCTTC. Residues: CASTPRGGLPGFF.

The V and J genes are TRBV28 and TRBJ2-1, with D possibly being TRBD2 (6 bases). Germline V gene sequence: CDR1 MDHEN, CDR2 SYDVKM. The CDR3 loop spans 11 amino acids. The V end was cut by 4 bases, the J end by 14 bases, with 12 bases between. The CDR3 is CASSSREWEFF. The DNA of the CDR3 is TGTGCCAGCAGTTCTCGGGAGTGGGAGTTCTTC.

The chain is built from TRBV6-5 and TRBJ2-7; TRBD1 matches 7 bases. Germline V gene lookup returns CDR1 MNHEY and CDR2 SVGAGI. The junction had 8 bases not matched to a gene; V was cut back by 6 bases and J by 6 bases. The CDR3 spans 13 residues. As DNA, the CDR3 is TGTGCCAGCAGCCTACAGGGGCTGACCGAGCAGTACTTC. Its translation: CASSLQGLTEQYF.

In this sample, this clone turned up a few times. The CDR3 loop reads CATPKPQREDTSYEQYF. The DNA for the CDR3 is TGCGCCACCCCAAAACCTCAGCGGGAGGACACTTCCTACGAGCAGTACTTC. J is TRBJ2-7 and V is TRBV4-1; 9 nucleotides agree with TRBD2. Per germline, CDR1 MGHRA and CDR2 YSYEKL. V gave up 10 bases and J gave up 1 base; unmatched junction bases: 17. The CDR3 is 17 residues long.

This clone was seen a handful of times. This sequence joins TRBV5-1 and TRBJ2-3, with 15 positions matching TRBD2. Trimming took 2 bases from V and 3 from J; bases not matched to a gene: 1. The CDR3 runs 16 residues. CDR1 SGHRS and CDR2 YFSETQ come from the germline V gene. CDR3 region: CASSLGLAGGTDTQYF. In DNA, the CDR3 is TGCGCCAGCAGCTTAGGACTAGCGGGGGGGACAGATACGCAGTATTTT.

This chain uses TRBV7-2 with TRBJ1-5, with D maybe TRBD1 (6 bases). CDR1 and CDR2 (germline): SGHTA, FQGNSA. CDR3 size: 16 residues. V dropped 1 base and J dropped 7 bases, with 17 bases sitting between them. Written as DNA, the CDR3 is TGTGCCAGCAGCTTAGGCCTCGACAGGTCTAGGCAGCCCCAGCATTTT. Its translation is CASSLGLDRSRQPQHF.